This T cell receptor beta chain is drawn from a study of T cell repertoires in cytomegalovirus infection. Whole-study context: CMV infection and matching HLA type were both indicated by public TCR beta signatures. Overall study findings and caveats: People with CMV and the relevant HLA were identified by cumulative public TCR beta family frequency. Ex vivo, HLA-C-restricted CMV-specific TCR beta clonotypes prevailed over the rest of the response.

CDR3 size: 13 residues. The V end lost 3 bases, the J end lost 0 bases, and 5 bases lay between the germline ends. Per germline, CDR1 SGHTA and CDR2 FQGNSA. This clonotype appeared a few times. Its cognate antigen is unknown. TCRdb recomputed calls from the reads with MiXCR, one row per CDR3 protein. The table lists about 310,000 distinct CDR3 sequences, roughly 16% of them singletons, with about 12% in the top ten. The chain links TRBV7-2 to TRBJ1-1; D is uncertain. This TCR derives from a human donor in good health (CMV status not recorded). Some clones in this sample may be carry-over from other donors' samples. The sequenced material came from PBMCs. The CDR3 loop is CASSFHMNTEAFF. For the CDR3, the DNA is TGTGCCAGCAGCTTCCACATGAACACTGAAGCTTTCTTT.